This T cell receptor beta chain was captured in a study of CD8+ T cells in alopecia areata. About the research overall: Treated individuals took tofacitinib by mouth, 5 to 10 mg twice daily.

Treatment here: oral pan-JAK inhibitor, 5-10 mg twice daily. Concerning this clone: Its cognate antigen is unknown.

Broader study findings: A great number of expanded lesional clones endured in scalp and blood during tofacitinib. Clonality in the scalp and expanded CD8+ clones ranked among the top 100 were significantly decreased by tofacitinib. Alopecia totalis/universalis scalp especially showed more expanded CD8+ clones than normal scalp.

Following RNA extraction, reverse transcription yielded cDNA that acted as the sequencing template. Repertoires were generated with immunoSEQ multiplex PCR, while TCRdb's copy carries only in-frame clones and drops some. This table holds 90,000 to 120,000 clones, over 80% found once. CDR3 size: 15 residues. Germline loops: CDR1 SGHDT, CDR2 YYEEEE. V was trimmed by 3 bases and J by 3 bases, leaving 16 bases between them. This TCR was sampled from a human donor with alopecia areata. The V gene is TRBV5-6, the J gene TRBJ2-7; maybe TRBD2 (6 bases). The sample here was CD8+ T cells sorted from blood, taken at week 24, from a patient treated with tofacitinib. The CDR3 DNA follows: TGTGCCAGCAGCTACCCCGGGATGGGGGGCTACGAGCAGTACTTC. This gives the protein CASSYPGMGGYEQYF.